These 27 T cell receptor beta chains were all obtained from the same sample, sequenced in a study of patients and donors after allogeneic stem cell transplantation. Using its own MiXCR run on the RT-PCR reads, TCRdb lists one record per CDR3 protein. The table has about 74,000 distinct CDR3 sequences, approximately 26% seen once. Sequencing input: blood, either unsorted or a sorted T cell fraction (not recorded which). The receptors were gathered from a human donor who was either an allogeneic HSCT recipient or a stem cell or donor lymphocyte infusion donor (not recorded which). It is not recorded whose cells these are; they may come from a transplant donor.

This clonotype was observed a single time. The CDR3 region has the DNA TGTGCCAGCAGCTTATTTGGGACAGGCCTAGAGACCCAGTACTTC. Amino acids: CASSLFGTGLETQYF. V and J are TRBV7-3 and TRBJ2-5; 8 nucleotides agree with TRBD1. The CDR3 has 15 amino acids. V lost 2 bases, J lost 4 bases, and 6 bases stayed unmatched. Germline V gives CDR1 SGHTA, CDR2 FQGTGA.

To note about this clonotype: One junction end does not reproduce the germline sequence, and a read error may be involved. The chain employs TRBV20-1 and TRBJ2-3; 8 nucleotides align to TRBD2. The CDR3 runs 14 residues. Germline CDR1 is DFQATT and CDR2 is SNEGSKA (reference sequence). The CDR3 DNA reads as TGCTGTGCCCAGCGGGGGCCCTCCACAGATACGCAGTATTTT. Translated, it gives CCAQRGPSTDTQYF.

This clonotype showed up just a few times. The chain employs TRBV20-1 and TRBJ1-2; D gene ambiguous. Germline V gene data show CDR1 as DFQATT and CDR2 as SNEGSKA (reference sequence). CDR3 length equals 16 residues. The CDR3 protein is CRPGGLGGPGGYGYTF. For the CDR3, the DNA is TGCAGGCCCGGTGGTCTGGGAGGACCGGGAGGCTATGGCTACACCTTC.

The sample holds a few counts of this clonotype. The chain couples TRBV12-3 or TRBV12-4 to TRBJ1-5, with D possibly TRBD1 on 5 matching bases. V dropped 6 bases and J dropped 5 bases, with 11 bases sitting between them. The CDR3 runs to 13 residues. This chain's CDR3 is CASSSRDYQPQHF. The CDR3 DNA reads as TGTGCCAGCAGCTCCAGGGACTATCAGCCCCAGCATTTT.

This clonotype was counted once. V gene TRBV20-1 combines with J gene TRBJ2-3, with 10 bases fitting TRBD2. Unmatched junction bases numbered 12, after V lost 0 bases and J lost 6 bases. Germline loops: CDR1 DFQATT, CDR2 SNEGSKA (reference sequence). The CDR3 has 17 amino acids. CDR3 nucleotide sequence: TGCAGTGCTAGAGAGGTAGGACTAGCGGCCAGCGTGGATACGCAGTATTTT. It yields the protein CSAREVGLAASVDTQYF.

This clonotype was detected a few times. V and J are TRBV7-9 and TRBJ1-1, with no clear D. This CDR3 spans 12 amino acids. Per germline, CDR1 SEHNR and CDR2 FQNEAQ (reference sequence). V lost 1 base to trimming and J lost 6 bases, with 6 bases between them. DNA of the CDR3: TGTGCCAGCAGCTTAGTCGGGGCTGAAGCTTTCTTT. Translation gives CASSLVGAEAFF.

The chain is built from TRBV7-2 and TRBJ2-5; tentatively, D is TRBD1 or TRBD2 (5 bases each). Germline CDR1 and CDR2: SGHTA and FQGNSA. CDR3 length: 13 amino acids. V was clipped by 5 bases and J by 3 bases, with 10 bases between them. CDR3 sequence (DNA): TGTGCCAGCAGCGGGGGACGGAAAGAGACCCAGTACTTC. It codes for CASSGGRKETQYF.

V usage is TRBV20-1 and J usage is TRBJ2-3; TRBD2 matches at 8 bases. Germline V gives CDR1 DFQATT, CDR2 SNEGSKA (reference sequence). The junction had 8 bases not matched to a gene; V was cut back by 6 bases and J by 3 bases. The CDR3 spans 14 residues. Written as DNA, the CDR3 is TGCAGTGCCCGGGGGGGGTTAGGTACAGATACGCAGTATTTT. Its translation: CSARGGLGTDTQYF.

The chain couples TRBV7-9 to TRBJ1-2; D not resolved. This CDR3 has 13 amino acids. CDR1 SEHNR and CDR2 FQNEAQ come from the germline V gene (reference sequence). V lost 3 bases and J lost 8, with 13 bases in between. This chain's CDR3 is CASSFTRVDGYTF. The CDR3 DNA reads as TGTGCCAGCAGCTTTACTAGGGTGGACGGCTACACCTTC.

This clonotype was seen a few times. The rearrangement joins TRBV4-2 to TRBJ1-6, with a possible D match to TRBD1 (5 bases). Trimming shortened V by 0 bases and J by 7 bases, and 13 bases separated the two germline ends. The CDR3 is 16 residues long. Looked up from germline, CDR1 is LGHNA and CDR2 is YNFKEQ. The CDR3 sequence is CASSQDGLPGNSPLHF. The CDR3, as DNA: TGTGCCAGCAGCCAAGACGGGCTACCAGGGAATTCACCCCTCCACTTT.

This chain uses TRBV12-3 or TRBV12-4 with TRBJ1-4; 9 bases are shared with TRBD1. Losses at the gene ends were 5 bases for V and 6 bases for J; bases not matched to a gene: 7. CDR3 length equals 15 residues. CDR3 region: CASSLLQGADEKLFF. CDR3 DNA sequence: TGTGCCAGCAGTCTCCTACAGGGGGCCGATGAAAAACTGTTTTTT.

This clonotype appeared a few times. The V gene is TRBV20-1, the J gene TRBJ1-6; D gene uncertain. Per germline, CDR1 DFQATT and CDR2 SNEGSKA (reference sequence). V was pared by 0 bases and J by 9 bases, with 9 bases between. The CDR3 contains 13 residues. The CDR3 reads CSARDPAVSPLHF. In DNA, the CDR3 is TGCAGTGCTAGAGATCCAGCCGTTTCACCCCTCCACTTT.

V gene TRBV10-3 combines with J gene TRBJ1-2; D uncertain. The V end was cut by 6 bases, the J end by 2 bases, with 13 bases between. Germline V lookup: CDR1 ENHRY, CDR2 SYGVKD. The CDR3 loop spans 14 amino acids. For the CDR3, the DNA is TGTGCCATCAGAATAGACGCGGCGAACTATGGCTACACCTTC. Translating it yields CAIRIDAANYGYTF.

This clonotype was seen many times. The CDR3 loop is CASSQEVNKNTEAFF. CDR3 coding DNA: TGCGCCAGCAGCCAAGAGGTAAACAAGAACACTGAAGCTTTCTTT. The rearrangement uses TRBV4-3 and TRBJ1-1, with unresolved D. The germline V gene encodes CDR1 LGHNA and CDR2 YSLEER. Deletions cut 0 bases from V and 1 base from J, with 9 bases between. The CDR3 length is 15 residues.

This clonotype was recorded a few times. An end of the junction differs from the germline gene, which may be a read error. The chain carries TRBV4-3 and TRBJ1-2, with TRBD1 as a possible D gene (5 bases). The CDR3 extends over 15 amino acids. Germline V gene lookup returns CDR1 LGHNA and CDR2 YSLEER. CDR3 region: CAGSQDMGPNYGYTF. The CDR3, as DNA: TGCGCCGGCAGCCAAGATATGGGGCCCAACTATGGCTACACCTTC.

The chain joins TRBV7-2 to TRBJ1-1, with unresolved D. This CDR3 spans 11 amino acids. The ends were cut back, 4 bases at V and 7 bases at J, with 7 bases in the middle. The germline V gene has CDR1 SGHTA and CDR2 FQGNSA. In DNA form, the CDR3 reads TGTGCCAGCAGCTCTTTTGGTGAAGCTTTCTTT. Its protein product is CASSSFGEAFF.

V and J are TRBV7-6 and TRBJ2-1, with TRBD2 identical over 12 bases. This CDR3 is 18 amino acids long. V gave up 5 bases and J gave up 6 bases; unmatched junction bases: 14. Germline V gene lookup returns CDR1 SGHVS and CDR2 FNYEAQ. CDR3 coding DNA: TGTGCCAGCAGCCTACAGGCCCCTAGCGGGAGGGCCCGCAATGAGCAGTTCTTC. This encodes CASSLQAPSGRARNEQFF.

The chain joins TRBV9 to TRBJ1-1; TRBD1 might be the D (5 bases). V was trimmed by 4 bases and J by 3 bases, leaving 16 bases between them. The CDR3 runs 15 residues. CDR1 and CDR2 from the germline V gene are SGDLS and YYNGEE. As DNA, the CDR3 is TGTGCCAGCAGCCCCTGGGGCCTAATTGACACTGAAGCTTTCTTT. Translated: CASSPWGLIDTEAFF.

The chain recombines TRBV20-1 with TRBJ2-7; D is unresolved. The CDR3 totals 14 residues. Germline V gene data show CDR1 as DFQATT and CDR2 as SNEGSKA (reference sequence). Trimming took 5 bases from V and 0 from J, leaving 14 bases between them. For the CDR3, the DNA is TGCAGTGCTTCTTTGAATGGCTTCTCCTACGAGCAGTACTTC. Amino acid sequence: CSASLNGFSYEQYF.

In this sample, this clonotype turned up once. The V gene is TRBV5-5, the J gene TRBJ2-1, with a tentative D call TRBD2 (5 bases). CDR1 and CDR2 (germline): SGHKS, YYEKEE (reference sequence). V gave up 6 bases and J gave up 10 bases, with 23 bases separating them. The CDR3 covers 15 residues. CDR3 sequence reads: CASTSSRWLTLEQFF. CDR3 DNA: TGTGCCAGCACTAGCTCTCGGTGGCTGACCCTCGAGCAGTTCTTC.

This chain joins TRBV2 and TRBJ2-2; a possible D gene is TRBD1 (6 bases). V dropped 7 bases and J dropped 7 bases, with 13 bases sitting between them. This CDR3 has 13 residues. Per germline, CDR1 SNHLY and CDR2 FYNNEI. The CDR3 sequence is CASTPDSHGELFF. The CDR3 DNA reads as TGTGCCAGCACTCCGGACAGTCACGGGGAGCTGTTTTTT.

The V call is TRBV6-2 or TRBV6-3, the J call TRBJ1-6; 9 bases are shared with TRBD1. CDR1 is MNHEY, CDR2 SVGEGT, per germline. This CDR3 is 17 amino acids long. V lost 4 bases and J lost 2; bases outside the gene matches: 6. CDR3 residues: CASSSQTGGTYNSPLHF. In nucleotides, the CDR3 is TGTGCCAGCAGTTCCCAGACAGGGGGAACCTATAATTCACCCCTCCACTTT.

This rearrangement joins TRBV5-6 to TRBJ2-7, with D possibly matching TRBD1 (5 bases). This CDR3 comprises 14 residues. CDR1 is SGHDT, CDR2 YYEEEE, per germline. Trimming stripped 0 bases from V and 2 bases from J, with 9 bases between. For the CDR3, the DNA is TGTGCCAGCAGCTTGGAAGGGGAAGCCTACGAGCAGTACTTC. Residues: CASSLEGEAYEQYF. The variable domain in full, completed from reference TRBV5-6 and TRBJ2-7, reads DAGVTQSPTHLIKTRGQQVTLRCSPKSGHDTVSWYQQALGQGPQFIFQYYEEEERQRGNFPDRFSGHQFPNYSSELNVNALLLGDSALYLCASSLEGEAYEQYFGPGTRLTVT.

This clonotype was picked up a small number of times. One end of the junction varies from germline; a read error may be responsible. The V call is TRBV12-3 or TRBV12-4, the J call TRBJ2-3; 7 bases agree with TRBD1. The CDR3 contains 12 residues. Written as DNA, the CDR3 is TGTGCCAGCAGTTTTCGAGGGGCCAGGGGGAGTTTT. This gives the protein CASSFRGARGSF.

This clonotype was counted once. CDR3 sequence reads: CASSQDANNEQFF. In DNA form, the CDR3 reads TGCGCCAGCAGCCAAGATGCGAACAATGAGCAGTTCTTC. The chain employs TRBV4-1 and TRBJ2-1; D uncertain. The CDR3 is 13 amino acids. V was pared by 0 bases and J by 5 bases, with 5 bases between. Germline V lookup: CDR1 MGHRA, CDR2 YSYEKL.

This clonotype was recorded a few times. J is TRBJ1-2 and V is TRBV7-6; D is possibly TRBD1 (5 bases). V dropped 2 bases and J dropped 5 bases, with 21 bases sitting between them. Germline V gene data show CDR1 as SGHVS and CDR2 as FNYEAQ. The CDR3 runs to 17 residues. CDR3 coding DNA: TGTGCCAGCAGCTTATGGGGGATTATGGTAATCGGATATGGCTACACCTTC. Residues: CASSLWGIMVIGYGYTF. The variable domain in full, with the rest retrieved from reference TRBV7-6 and TRBJ1-2, is GAGVSQSPRYKVTKRGQDVALRCDPISGHVSLYWYRQALGQGPEFLTYFNYEAQQDKSGLPNDRFSAERPEGSISTLTIQRTEQRDSAMYRCASSLWGIMVIGYGYTFGSGTRLTVV.

The V call is TRBV14, the J call TRBJ1-3; D may be TRBD1 (6 bases). The CDR3 spans 18 residues. V shed 0 bases and J shed 3 bases, with 18 bases lying between them. CDR1 is SGHDN and CDR2 is FVKESK in the germline V gene. CDR3 region: CASSQEPLDSNFGNTIYF. For the CDR3, the DNA is TGTGCCAGCAGCCAAGAACCCTTGGACAGCAACTTTGGAAACACCATATATTTT.